Shown below are 9 T cell receptor beta chains from a single sample sequenced in a study of blood T cell repertoires in COVID-19. Clones were read by immunoSEQ multiplex PCR, and TCRdb kept only the in-frame ones, dropping some. Here the sample spans tens of thousands of clones, around 90% being singletons. Sequences were obtained from peripheral blood. The origin of the receptors is a woman of 80 years or more with acute or convalescent COVID-19.

The V and J genes are TRBV7-2 and TRBJ1-1; no definite D call. The germline V gene encodes CDR1 SGHTA and CDR2 FQGNSA. Trimming took off 2 bases at V and 0 bases at J, with 13 bases between the two ends. This CDR3 comprises 16 residues. CDR3 nucleotides: TGTGCCAGCAGCTTAAATCGGGGTAACATGAACACTGAAGCTTTCTTT. This encodes CASSLNRGNMNTEAFF.

The genes are TRBV7-8 and TRBJ2-5; D possibly corresponds to TRBD2 (5 bases). The CDR3 spans 13 residues. The germline CDR1 and CDR2 sequences are SGHVS and FQNEAQ. The ends were cut back, 2 bases at V and 2 bases at J, with 6 bases in the middle. CDR3 nucleotides: TGTGCCAGCAGCTTACCGGGACAAGAGACCCAGTACTTC. Protein: CASSLPGQETQYF.

The chain joins TRBV10-3 to TRBJ2-1; 9 nucleotides agree with TRBD1. The V gene end was trimmed by 6 bases and the J gene end by 5 bases; junction bases not matched to a gene: 5. CDR3 length: 14 amino acids. Germline V CDR1 and CDR2: ENHRY, SYGVKD. The CDR3 DNA sequence: TGTGCCATCAGCCGGGACAGGGCCAACAATGAGCAGTTCTTC. It is translated as CAISRDRANNEQFF.

This sequence joins TRBV5-1 and TRBJ2-7; 10 nucleotides match TRBD2. The V gene end was trimmed by 4 bases and the J gene end by 0 bases; junction bases not matched to a gene: 4. CDR1 and CDR2 (germline): SGHRS, YFSETQ. The CDR3 runs to 15 residues. CDR3 sequence (DNA): TGCGCCAGCAGCCCCCGGACTAGCGGCTCCTACGAGCAGTACTTC. This encodes CASSPRTSGSYEQYF.

V usage is TRBV18 and J usage is TRBJ1-4; 9 bases align to TRBD1. Germline CDR1 KGHSH, CDR2 LQKENI. With V trimmed by 4 bases and J by 8 bases, 11 bases remained unmatched. This CDR3 region has 16 residues. CDR3 region: CASSLNPGTGKEKLFF. CDR3 nucleotides: TGTGCCAGCTCACTAAACCCCGGGACAGGGAAAGAAAAACTGTTTTTT.

CDR3 bases: TGTGCCAGCAGCCCCCAAACCGGGAACTACGAGCAGTACTTC. Amino acids: CASSPQTGNYEQYF. The chain employs TRBV9 and TRBJ2-7; D may be TRBD2 (5 bases). This CDR3 comprises 14 residues. Deletions cut 4 bases from V and 3 bases from J, with 14 bases between. Germline V CDR1 and CDR2: SGDLS, YYNGEE. The variable domain in full, with the rest retrieved from reference TRBV9 and TRBJ2-7, is DSGVTQTPKHLITATGQRVTLRCSPRSGDLSVYWYQQSLDQGLQFLIQYYNGEERAKGNILERFSAQQFPDLHSELNLSSLELGDSALYFCASSPQTGNYEQYFGPGTRLTVT.

V and J are TRBV28 and TRBJ1-6; 7 bases align to TRBD1. V trimming: 8 bases; J trimming: 8 bases; junction bases outside the gene matches: 6. Germline CDR1 MDHEN, CDR2 SYDVKM. The CDR3 loop spans 13 amino acids. The CDR3 DNA is TGTGCCAGCCTATCGGGACAGTATTCACCCCTCCACTTT. This encodes CASLSGQYSPLHF.

The chain links TRBV7-8 to TRBJ1-1; 12 bases are shared with TRBD1. V trimming: 0 bases; J trimming: 4 bases; junction bases outside the gene matches: 6. CDR1 SGHVS and CDR2 FQNEAQ come from the germline V gene. This CDR3 region has 17 residues. The CDR3 region is CASSLARRDRGPTEAFF. CDR3 coding DNA: TGTGCCAGCAGCTTAGCTCGCCGGGACAGGGGGCCCACTGAAGCTTTCTTT.

The chain carries TRBV7-2 and TRBJ1-2; D unresolved. With 2 bases removed from V and 8 bases from J, the gap between germline ends came to 12 bases. The CDR3 sequence is 13 residues long. Looked up from germline, CDR1 is SGHTA and CDR2 is FQGNSA. Written as DNA, the CDR3 is TGTGCCAGCAGCTTATTGGAGGGATACGGCTACACCTTC. Translated, it gives CASSLLEGYGYTF.